A selection of T cell receptor beta chains follows, all from one sample in a study of CD8 T cells in Susac syndrome. Each CDR3 protein gets one entry after TCRdb re-called the immunoSEQ multiplex PCR reads with MiXCR. The sample has some 120,000 distinct CDR3 sequences, around 94% seen once; the top ten hold roughly 0.091%. Sequencing was done on a sample of CD4+ T cells from PBMCs. These TCRs come from a human donor in good health. Each CDR3 is given with its conserved first and last residue. Each record gives: D gene, J gene, V gene, CDR3 protein. D genes are given only for firm matches.

>TRBD2|TRBJ2-7|TRBV20-1
CSALRTSGSISHEQYF
>NA|TRBJ1-2|TRBV25-1
CASEWGNNGYTF
>NA|TRBJ1-2|TRBV29-1
CSVRAANYGYTF
>NA|TRBJ2-7|TRBV10-3
CAISQQESYEQYF
>NA|TRBJ2-7|TRBV3-1
CASSQRDSRAYEQYF
>NA|TRBJ2-4|TRBV20-1
CSARGRENIQYF
>NA|TRBJ2-5|TRBV20-1
CSARRIQETQYF
>TRBD1|TRBJ1-1|TRBV6-2/TRBV6-3
CASSYPLSGGTEAFF
>NA|TRBJ2-5|TRBV2
CASSEVGWTEETQYF
>TRBD2|TRBJ2-7|TRBV30
CAWSMSSGSQYF
>NA|TRBJ2-7|TRBV5-1
CASSLSQQSGYEQYF
>NA|TRBJ2-2|TRBV3-1
CASNMGIHTGELFF